This entry features one T cell receptor (beta chain) sequence. This sample is part of a study of blood T cell repertoires in COVID-19. About the study: Samples representing acute and convalescent COVID-19 were sourced from the United States, Italy and Spain.

In the study's own analysis: Amplification of reference gene primers was used by the study to estimate nucleated cell counts. Clones were read by immunoSEQ multiplex PCR, and TCRdb kept only the in-frame ones, dropping some. That table furnishes V, J and clone size, whereas the DNA furnished D and trimming. This sample has roughly 200,000 clones, with 80% to 90% found just once. The CDR3 is 11 amino acids. V was pared by 6 bases and J by 8 bases, with 7 bases between. The sequenced sample was peripheral blood. The chain carries TRBV12-3 or TRBV12-4 and TRBJ1-4; D possibly corresponds to TRBD1 (5 bases). The sequence derives from a man between 60 and 75 years old with acute or convalescent COVID-19. The CDR3 DNA is TGTGCCAGCAGACGGGGGGAAAAACTGTTTTTT. Its translation: CASRRGEKLFF.